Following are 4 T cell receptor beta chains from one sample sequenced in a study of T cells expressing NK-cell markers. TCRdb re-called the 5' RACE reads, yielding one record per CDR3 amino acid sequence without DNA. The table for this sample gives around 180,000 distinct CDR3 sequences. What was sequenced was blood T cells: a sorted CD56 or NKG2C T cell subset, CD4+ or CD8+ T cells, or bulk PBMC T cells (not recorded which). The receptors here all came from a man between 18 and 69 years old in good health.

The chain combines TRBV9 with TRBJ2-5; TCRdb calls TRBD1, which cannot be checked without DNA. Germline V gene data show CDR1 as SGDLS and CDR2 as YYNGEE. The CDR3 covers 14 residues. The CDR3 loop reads CASSPTGGFETQYF. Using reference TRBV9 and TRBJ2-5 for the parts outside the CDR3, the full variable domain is DSGVTQTPKHLITATGQRVTLRCSPRSGDLSVYWYQQSLDQGLQFLIQYYNGEERAKGNILERFSAQQFPDLHSELNLSSLELGDSALYFCASSPTGGFETQYFGPGTRLLVL.

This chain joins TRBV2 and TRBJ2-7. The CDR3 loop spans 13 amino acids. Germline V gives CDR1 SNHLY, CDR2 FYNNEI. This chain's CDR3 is CASIKVSSYEQYF.

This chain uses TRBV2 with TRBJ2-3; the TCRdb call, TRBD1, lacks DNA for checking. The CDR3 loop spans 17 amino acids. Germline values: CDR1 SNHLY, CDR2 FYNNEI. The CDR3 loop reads CASREVLPGQGPDTQYF.

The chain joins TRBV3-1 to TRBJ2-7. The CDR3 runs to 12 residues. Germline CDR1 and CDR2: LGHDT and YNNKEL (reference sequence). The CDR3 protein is CASSPPSYEQYF.